These 19 T cell receptor beta chains originate from one sample sequenced in a study of T cell responses to AZD1222 COVID-19 vaccine (dated by TCRdb to the early 2020s). The library was produced with the immunoSEQ multiplex PCR assay. Here the immuneACCESS table is served through TCRdb, limited to in-frame sequences with V and J called. Missing clones are a known gap in these copies; in checked studies unresolved V genes cover under half, and the rest lacks a known reason. The sample contains over 130,000 clones, 70% to 90% of them found a single time. Approximately 3% of the sample comes from the top ten. The meaning of the sample's time point label: about 28 days (+/-7) after the second vaccine dose. Sequenced material: peripheral blood, taken 28 days after the second AZD1222 dose. The source of these receptors is an adult who received the AZD1222 COVID-19 vaccine.

DNA for the CDR3: TGTGCCTGGAGTGCGTCAGGACAAGCCTACGAGCAGTACTTC. Protein: CAWSASGQAYEQYF. V gene TRBV30 combines with J gene TRBJ2-7, with D possibly being TRBD1 (5 bases). Germline V lookup: CDR1 GTSNPN, CDR2 SVGIG (reference sequence). The ends were cut back, 1 base at V and 2 bases at J, with 12 bases in the middle. CDR3 length equals 14 residues.

The V gene is TRBV28, the J gene TRBJ1-5; D is perhaps TRBD1 (6 bases). The germline V gene encodes CDR1 MDHEN and CDR2 SYDVKM. V shed 7 bases and J shed 6 bases, with 13 bases lying between them. The CDR3 length is 13 residues. CDR3 sequence: CASNYRAGQPQHF. CDR3 coding DNA: TGTGCCAGCAACTACAGGGCAGGTCAGCCCCAGCATTTT.

The chain links TRBV4-3 to TRBJ2-1; weak D call: TRBD2 (5 bases). The CDR3 covers 17 residues. Between the trimmed V and J ends, which lost 1 base and 9 bases, there was a span of 22 bases. CDR1 LGHNA and CDR2 YSLEER come from the germline V gene. CDR3 DNA sequence: TGCGCCAGCAGCCAAGCGGGAACCGGGGTCAAGAGCGGTGAGCAGTTCTTC. It codes for CASSQAGTGVKSGEQFF.

J is TRBJ1-1 and V is TRBV30; D is unclear. The CDR3 is 15 residues long. The germline gives CDR1 GTSNPN, CDR2 SVGIG (reference sequence). Between the trimmed V and J ends, which lost 4 bases and 4 bases, there was a span of 19 bases. Written as DNA, the CDR3 is TGTGCCTGGAAACGGCCGTCTATATCGGGCACTGAAGCTTTCTTT. Translated, it gives CAWKRPSISGTEAFF.

The rearrangement joins TRBV29-1 to TRBJ1-4; maybe TRBD1 (6 bases). The CDR3 has 13 residues. Trimming took 3 bases from V and 7 from J, leaving 12 bases between them. Germline V gene sequence: CDR1 SQVTM, CDR2 ANQGSEA. DNA of the CDR3: TGCAGCGTTGATAGAAGGGGGGGTGAAAAACTGTTTTTT. As protein: CSVDRRGGEKLFF.

This sequence joins TRBV11-2 and TRBJ2-1; D perhaps matches TRBD2 (6 bases). Germline assignment: CDR1 SGHAT and CDR2 FQNNGV. This CDR3 has 14 amino acids. The V and J ends lost 0 bases and 5 bases respectively, with 8 bases between them. The CDR3 DNA sequence: TGTGCCAGCAGCTTAGAGTGGGGGGACAATGAGCAGTTCTTC. Amino acids: CASSLEWGDNEQFF.

The chain combines TRBV5-4 with TRBJ2-7; D unclear. V was shortened by 0 bases and J by 2 bases, with 9 bases between the two germline ends. Per germline, CDR1 SGHNT and CDR2 YYREEE (reference sequence). This CDR3 has 14 residues. CDR3 DNA sequence: TGTGCCAGCAGCTTGGGGGTCCTAGCCTACGAGCAGTACTTC. Its translation is CASSLGVLAYEQYF.

The chain combines TRBV7-3 with TRBJ2-2; D tentatively reads TRBD1 or TRBD2 (5 bases each). V lost 1 base to trimming and J lost 5 bases, with 14 bases between them. The CDR3 runs to 16 residues. The germline CDR1 and CDR2 sequences are SGHTA and FQGTGA. CDR3 in amino acids: CASSLMTGPRTGELFF. The CDR3 region has the DNA TGTGCCAGCAGCTTAATGACGGGGCCACGGACCGGGGAGCTGTTTTTT.

This clone was recorded only once. The rearrangement uses TRBV7-9 and TRBJ1-1; TRBD1 is a possible D gene (5 bases). The germline V gene has CDR1 SEHNR and CDR2 FQNEAQ (reference sequence). The CDR3 has 13 amino acids. V lost 7 bases, J lost 0 bases, and 9 bases lay in between. CDR3 in amino acids: CASTQGLNTEAFF. Here the CDR3 DNA reads TGTGCCAGCACTCAGGGCCTGAACACTGAAGCTTTCTTT.

The rearrangement joins TRBV20-1 to TRBJ2-1; D remains unclear. Germline V gives CDR1 DFQATT, CDR2 SNEGSKA (reference sequence). Trimming shortened V by 6 bases and J by 4 bases, and 4 bases separated the two germline ends. CDR3 size: 10 residues. CDR3 bases: TGCAGTGCCAGTTACAATGAGCAGTTCTTC. It codes for CSASYNEQFF.

This sequence joins TRBV3-1 (or the pseudogene TRBV3-2) and TRBJ2-3; TRBD2 aligns across 9 bases. Germline V gene sequence: CDR1 LGHDT, CDR2 YNNKEL (reference sequence). The ends lost 8 bases at V and 2 bases at J; junction bases unmatched: 11. The CDR3 spans 16 residues. The CDR3 nucleotides read TGTGCCAGCGTCGCATCGACTAGCGGATACACAGATACGCAGTATTTT. Its protein is CASVASTSGYTDTQYF.

The chain links TRBV4-3 to TRBJ2-7, with 10 bases that match TRBD2. The CDR3 length is 14 residues. The germline V gene encodes CDR1 LGHNA and CDR2 YSLEER. V shed 4 bases and J 4 bases; nucleotides not matched to a gene: 4. The CDR3 nucleotides read TGCGCCAGCAGCCCGGGACTAGCGAGTTACGAGCAGTACTTC. It is translated as CASSPGLASYEQYF.

The chain recombines TRBV7-2 with TRBJ2-5; 7 bases are a match to TRBD2. This CDR3 has 14 residues. The trim removed 2 bases at V and 5 bases at J, leaving 5 bases unmatched. CDR1 and CDR2 (germline): SGHTA, FQGNSA. CDR3 region: CASSLLSGGETQYF. CDR3 DNA: TGTGCCAGCAGCTTATTATCCGGGGGGGAGACCCAGTACTTC.

V gene TRBV18 combines with J gene TRBJ1-1; no reliable D call. Trimming took 3 bases from V and 4 from J, leaving 12 bases between them. The CDR3 runs 14 residues. The V gene's germline CDR1 is KGHSH and CDR2 LQKENI. CDR3 in amino acids: CASSPSSRSTEAFF. CDR3 coding DNA: TGTGCCAGCTCACCTTCCTCGCGATCCACTGAAGCTTTCTTT.

J is TRBJ1-5 and V is TRBV6-2 or TRBV6-3; a weak D match, TRBD1 (5 bases). The V gene lost 2 bases and the J gene lost 3 bases, with 8 bases spanning the gap. The CDR3 runs to 14 residues. Germline V gene sequence: CDR1 MNHEY, CDR2 SVGEGT. The CDR3 coding sequence is TGTGCCAGCAGTTACGTCAGGGACAATCAGCCCCAGCATTTT. It specifies CASSYVRDNQPQHF.

The genes are TRBV6-2 or TRBV6-3 and TRBJ2-5, with D possibly TRBD2 on 6 matching bases. Germline V gene data show CDR1 as MNHEY and CDR2 as SVGEGT. The V end lost 0 bases, the J end lost 6 bases, and 17 bases lay between the germline ends. CDR3 size: 16 residues. The CDR3 here is CASSYSVSGLSKTQYF. CDR3 coding DNA: TGTGCCAGCAGTTACTCGGTCAGCGGGTTGTCGAAGACCCAGTACTTC.

The V call is TRBV3-1 (or the pseudogene TRBV3-2), the J call TRBJ2-7; maybe TRBD2 (5 bases). Trimming took 1 base from V and 0 from J, leaving 10 bases between them. This CDR3 has 15 amino acids. CDR1 and CDR2 from the germline V gene are LGHDT and YNNKEL (reference sequence). In DNA, the CDR3 is TGTGCCAGCAGCCAAGGCGAGGGTAGCTCCTACGAGCAGTACTTC. This translates into CASSQGEGSSYEQYF.

This chain links TRBV7-9 with TRBJ1-4; D is possibly TRBD1 (5 bases). Germline V gene lookup returns CDR1 SEHNR and CDR2 FQNEAQ (reference sequence). The V end lost 5 bases, the J end lost 10 bases, and 20 bases lay between the germline ends. The CDR3 contains 15 residues. CDR3 protein: CASSRRDLLLGKLFF. The CDR3, as DNA: TGTGCCAGCAGCCGCCGGGACCTCCTCCTGGGAAAACTGTTTTTT.

The chain uses TRBV24-1 and TRBJ2-5; D may be TRBD1 (6 bases). The CDR3 runs to 14 residues. V was cut by 4 bases and J by 4 bases, with 12 bases left in between. Germline V gene sequence: CDR1 KGHDR, CDR2 SFDVKD. DNA of the CDR3: TGTGCCACCAGTGAATCAGGGGTCGGAGAGACCCAGTACTTC. Encoded protein: CATSESGVGETQYF.